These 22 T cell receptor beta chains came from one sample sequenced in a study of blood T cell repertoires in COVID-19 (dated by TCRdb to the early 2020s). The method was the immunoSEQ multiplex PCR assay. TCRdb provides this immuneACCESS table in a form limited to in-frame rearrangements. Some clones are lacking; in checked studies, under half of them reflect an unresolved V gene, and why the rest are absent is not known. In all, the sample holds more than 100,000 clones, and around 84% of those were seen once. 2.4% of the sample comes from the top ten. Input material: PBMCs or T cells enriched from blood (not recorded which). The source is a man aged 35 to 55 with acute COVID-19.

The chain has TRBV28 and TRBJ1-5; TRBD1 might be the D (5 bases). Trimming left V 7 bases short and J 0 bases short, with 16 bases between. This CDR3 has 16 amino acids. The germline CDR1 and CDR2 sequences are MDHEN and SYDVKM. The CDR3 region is CASTPTVHYSNQPQHF. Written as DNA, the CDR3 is TGTGCCAGCACTCCGACAGTCCATTATAGCAATCAGCCCCAGCATTTT. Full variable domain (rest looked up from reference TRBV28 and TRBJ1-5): DVKVTQSSRYLVKRTGEKVFLECVQDMDHENMFWYRQDPGLGLRLIYFSYDVKMKEKGDIPEGYSVSREKKERFSLILESASTNQTSMYLCASTPTVHYSNQPQHFGDGTRLSIL.

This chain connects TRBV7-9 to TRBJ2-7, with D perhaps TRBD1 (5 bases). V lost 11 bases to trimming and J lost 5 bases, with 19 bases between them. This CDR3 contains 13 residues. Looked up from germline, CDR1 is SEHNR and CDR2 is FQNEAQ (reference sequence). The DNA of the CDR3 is TGTGCCTGGGGTGGGGCCTTCCAAGACGAGCAGTACTTC. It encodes CAWGGAFQDEQYF.

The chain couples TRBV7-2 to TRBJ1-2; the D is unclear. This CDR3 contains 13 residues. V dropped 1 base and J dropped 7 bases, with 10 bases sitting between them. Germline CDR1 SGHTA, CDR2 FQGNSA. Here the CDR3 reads CASSLDLESGYTF. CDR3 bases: TGTGCCAGCAGCTTAGATTTGGAGAGTGGCTACACCTTC.

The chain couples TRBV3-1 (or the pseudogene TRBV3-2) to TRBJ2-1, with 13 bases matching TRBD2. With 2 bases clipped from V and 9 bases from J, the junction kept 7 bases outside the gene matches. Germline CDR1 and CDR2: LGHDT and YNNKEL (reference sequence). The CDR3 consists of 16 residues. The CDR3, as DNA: TGTGCCAGCAGCCAAAGGACTAGCGGGAGTTTTGGTGAGCAGTTCTTC. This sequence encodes CASSQRTSGSFGEQFF.

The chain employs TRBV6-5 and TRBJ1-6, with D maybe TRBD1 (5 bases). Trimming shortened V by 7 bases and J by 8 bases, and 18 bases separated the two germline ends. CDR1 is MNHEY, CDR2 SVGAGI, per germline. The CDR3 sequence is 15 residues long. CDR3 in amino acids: CASKVRGPKHSPLHF. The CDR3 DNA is TGTGCCAGCAAAGTAAGGGGCCCGAAACATTCACCCCTCCACTTT.

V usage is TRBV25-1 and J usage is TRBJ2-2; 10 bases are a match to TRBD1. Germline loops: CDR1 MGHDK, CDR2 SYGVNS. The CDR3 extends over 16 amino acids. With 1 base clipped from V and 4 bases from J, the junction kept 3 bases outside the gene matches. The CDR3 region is CASSESRTGGTGELFF. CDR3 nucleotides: TGTGCCAGCAGTGAATCGCGGACAGGGGGCACCGGGGAGCTGTTTTTT.

This chain's CDR3 is CASSLDGSTEAFF. In DNA, the CDR3 is TGCGCCAGCAGCTTGGACGGGAGCACTGAAGCTTTCTTT. This rearrangement joins TRBV5-1 to TRBJ1-1; D unresolved. Per germline, CDR1 SGHRS and CDR2 YFSETQ. CDR3 size: 13 residues. V lost 0 bases and J lost 4, with 7 bases in between.

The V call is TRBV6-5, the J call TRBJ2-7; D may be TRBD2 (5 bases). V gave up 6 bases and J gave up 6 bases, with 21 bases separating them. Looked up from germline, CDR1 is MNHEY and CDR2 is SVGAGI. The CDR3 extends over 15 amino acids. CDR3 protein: CASRAGPQDSREQYF. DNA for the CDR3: TGTGCCAGCAGGGCGGGTCCCCAGGATTCTCGCGAGCAGTACTTC.

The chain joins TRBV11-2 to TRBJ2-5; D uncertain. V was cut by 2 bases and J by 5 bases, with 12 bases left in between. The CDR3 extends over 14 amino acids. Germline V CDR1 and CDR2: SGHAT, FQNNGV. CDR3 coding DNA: TGTGCCAGCAGCTTAACTGGAGCATCGGAGACCCAGTACTTC. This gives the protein CASSLTGASETQYF.

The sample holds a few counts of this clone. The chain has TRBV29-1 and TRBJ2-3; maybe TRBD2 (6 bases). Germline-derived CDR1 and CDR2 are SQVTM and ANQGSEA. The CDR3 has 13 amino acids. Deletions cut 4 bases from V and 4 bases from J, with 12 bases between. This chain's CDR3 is CSVGRGNADTQYF. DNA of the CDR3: TGCAGCGTTGGGAGGGGTAACGCAGATACGCAGTATTTT.

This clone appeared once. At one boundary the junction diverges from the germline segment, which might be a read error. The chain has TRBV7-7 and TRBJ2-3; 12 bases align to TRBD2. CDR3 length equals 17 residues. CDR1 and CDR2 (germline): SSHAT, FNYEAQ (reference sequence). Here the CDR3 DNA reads TGTGCTAGCAGCCCGAATCTAAGACTAGCGGGAGTGGATACGCAGTATTTT. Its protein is CASSPNLRLAGVDTQYF. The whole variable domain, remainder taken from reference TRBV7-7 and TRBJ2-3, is GAGVSQSPRYKVTKRGQDVTLRCDPISSHATLYWYQQALGQGPEFLTYFNYEAQPDKSGLPSDRFSAERPEGSISTLTIQRTEQRDSAMYRCASSPNLRLAGVDTQYFGPGTRLTVL.

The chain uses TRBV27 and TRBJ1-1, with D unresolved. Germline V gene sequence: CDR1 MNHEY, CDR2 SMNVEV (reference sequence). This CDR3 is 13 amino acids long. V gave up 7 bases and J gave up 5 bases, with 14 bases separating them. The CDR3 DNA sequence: TGTGCCAGCAACTACTACCCGGGGACTGAAGCTTTCTTT. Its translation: CASNYYPGTEAFF.

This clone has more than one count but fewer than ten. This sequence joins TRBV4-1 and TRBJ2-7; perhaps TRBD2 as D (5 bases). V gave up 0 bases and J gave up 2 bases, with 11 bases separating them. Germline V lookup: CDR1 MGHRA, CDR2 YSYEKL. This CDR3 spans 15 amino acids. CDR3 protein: CASSQEDSFTYEQYF. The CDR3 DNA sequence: TGCGCCAGCAGCCAAGAGGACTCGTTTACCTACGAGCAGTACTTC.

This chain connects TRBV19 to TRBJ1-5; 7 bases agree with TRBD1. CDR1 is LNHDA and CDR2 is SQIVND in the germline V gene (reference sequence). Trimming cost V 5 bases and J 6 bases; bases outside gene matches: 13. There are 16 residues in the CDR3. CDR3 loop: CASSAPGGLGSQPQHF. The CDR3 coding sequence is TGTGCCAGTAGTGCCCCAGGGGGTTTAGGAAGTCAGCCCCAGCATTTT.

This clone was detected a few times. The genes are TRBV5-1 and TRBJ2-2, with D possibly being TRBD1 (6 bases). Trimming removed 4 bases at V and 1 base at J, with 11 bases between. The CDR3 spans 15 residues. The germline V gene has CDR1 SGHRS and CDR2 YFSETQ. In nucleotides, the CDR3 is TGCGCCAGCAGCCGAGGACAGCTGAACACCGGGGAGCTGTTTTTT. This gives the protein CASSRGQLNTGELFF.

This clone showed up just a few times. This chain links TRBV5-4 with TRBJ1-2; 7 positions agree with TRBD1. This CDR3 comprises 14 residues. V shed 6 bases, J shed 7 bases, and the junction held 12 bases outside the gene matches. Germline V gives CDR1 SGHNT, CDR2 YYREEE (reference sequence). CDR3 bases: TGTGCCAGCACCGGAGGGACAGATGGTGTTGGCTACACCTTC. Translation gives CASTGGTDGVGYTF.

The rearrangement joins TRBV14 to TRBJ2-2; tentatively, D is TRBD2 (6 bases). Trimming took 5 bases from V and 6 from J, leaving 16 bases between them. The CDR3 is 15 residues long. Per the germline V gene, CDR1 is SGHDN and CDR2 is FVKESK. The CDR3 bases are TGTGCCAGCAGCGCCCGACTAGACGGTTCCGGGGAGCTGTTTTTT. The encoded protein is CASSARLDGSGELFF.

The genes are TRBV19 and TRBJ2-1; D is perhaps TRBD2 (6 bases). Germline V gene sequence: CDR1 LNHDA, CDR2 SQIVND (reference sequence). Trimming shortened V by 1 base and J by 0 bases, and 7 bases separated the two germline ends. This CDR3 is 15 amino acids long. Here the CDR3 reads CASSIAGSSYNEQFF. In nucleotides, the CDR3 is TGTGCCAGTAGTATAGCCGGGAGCTCCTACAATGAGCAGTTCTTC.

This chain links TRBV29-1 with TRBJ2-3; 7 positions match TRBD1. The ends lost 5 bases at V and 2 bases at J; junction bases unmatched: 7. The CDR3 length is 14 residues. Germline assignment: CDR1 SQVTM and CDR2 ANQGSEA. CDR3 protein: CSVLGQFFTDTQYF. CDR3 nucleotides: TGCAGCGTTCTGGGACAGTTTTTCACAGATACGCAGTATTTT.

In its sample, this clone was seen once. Here the CDR3 DNA reads TGCAGTGCTAGTTCCCAGGGGAATCAGCCCCAGCATTTT. It is translated as CSASSQGNQPQHF. The chain has TRBV20-1 and TRBJ1-5, with D possibly TRBD1 on 6 matching bases. Between the trimmed V and J ends, which lost 3 bases and 4 bases, there was a span of 10 bases. The germline CDR1 and CDR2 sequences are DFQATT and SNEGSKA (reference sequence). The CDR3 totals 13 residues.

CDR3 region: CASSDRVPSSYEQYF. As DNA, the CDR3 is TGTGCCAGCAGCGACCGGGTTCCTAGCTCCTACGAGCAGTACTTC. The chain has TRBV11-3 and TRBJ2-7; no clear D gene. V lost 5 bases, J lost 0 bases, and 14 bases lay in between. This CDR3 spans 15 amino acids. Per the germline V gene, CDR1 is SGHNT and CDR2 is YENEEA.

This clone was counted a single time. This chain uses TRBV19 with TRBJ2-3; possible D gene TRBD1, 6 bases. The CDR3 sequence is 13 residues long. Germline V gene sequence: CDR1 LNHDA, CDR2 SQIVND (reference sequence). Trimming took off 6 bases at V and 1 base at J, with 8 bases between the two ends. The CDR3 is CASRNRGTDTQYF. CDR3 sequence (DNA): TGTGCCAGTAGGAACAGGGGCACAGATACGCAGTATTTT.